This entry concerns a single TCR beta chain. Sequencing was performed with immunoSEQ multiplex PCR; in TCRdb, only in-frame clones are kept and a portion is missing. This table holds 65,000 to 90,000 clones, about nine tenths found once. CDR1 and CDR2 from the germline V gene are MNHNY and SVGAGI (reference sequence). V lost 7 bases and J 5 bases, leaving 6 bases between the germline ends. The CDR3 sequence is 12 residues long. This record comes from a study of T cell responses to AZD1222 COVID-19 vaccine. This clonotype was sampled from an adult in good health. The source was peripheral blood, collected on day 0 of AZD1222 vaccination. This rearrangement joins TRBV6-6 to TRBJ1-6; D is unresolved. Here the CDR3 reads CASTHNNSPLHF. In DNA, the CDR3 is TGTGCCAGCACTCATAATAATTCACCCCTCCACTTT.